What follows describes a single TCR beta chain. The antigen remains unidentified. The data belong to a study of PD-1 blockade in classical Hodgkin lymphoma. Regarding time point: cycle 4 day 1 (C4D1), after less than 7 weeks of nivolumab. Following autologous stem cell transplantation, relapse occurred in every patient, and exposure to brentuximab vedotin varied. Each best response was a complete response, a partial response or progressive disease. This table comes from immunoSEQ multiplex PCR, and its TCRdb copy is limited to in-frame clones, with some not included. This table holds around 90,000 clones, 78% found once. V shed 4 bases, J shed 0 bases, and the junction held 12 bases outside the gene matches. The CDR3 is 19 residues long. Germline-derived CDR1 and CDR2 are LNHDA and SQIVND (reference sequence). Findings of the study overall: By cycle point C4D1, TCR diversity had risen significantly in CD4+ cells (but not CD8+ cells).

The sequencing here drew on peripheral blood mononuclear cells (PBMCs), taken before the fourth cycle of nivolumab. This sequence originates from a human donor with classical Hodgkin lymphoma. This chain connects TRBV19 to TRBJ2-6; 7 bases match TRBD1. This CDR3 reads CASSTFRTGIFSGANVLTF. The CDR3 nucleotides read TGTGCCAGTAGTACCTTCAGGACAGGAATCTTCTCTGGGGCCAACGTCCTGACTTTC.